Listed below are T cell receptor beta chains from one sample, sequenced in a study of CD4 T cells in relation to SARS-CoV-2 and coronaviruses. Repertoires were generated with immunoSEQ multiplex PCR, while TCRdb's copy carries only in-frame clones and drops some. The data contain 58,000 or so clones, about 90% of them seen just once; the ten biggest clones take up roughly 0.37%. The specimen sequenced was naive CD4+ T cells from PBMCs. Receptors were obtained from an adult with COVID-19. CDR3s include the opening cysteine and the closing phenylalanine or tryptophan. The order of the fields is clone size, V gene, D gene, J gene, CDR3 DNA, CDR3 protein. A D gene is named only where the DNA matches it firmly. Some rows mark clone size as missing; the rest say once, few, many or name a class of expanded clone.

>.|TRBV24-1|.|TRBJ2-1
TGTGCCACCAGTGATTTCGGGGGGCCATACAATGAGCAGTTCTTC
CATSDFGGPYNEQFF
>once|TRBV5-6|TRBD2|TRBJ2-1
TGTGCCAGCAGCGTGGAAAAGGGGACTAGCGGAAAAACCTACAATGAGCAGTTCTTC
CASSVEKGTSGKTYNEQFF
>.|TRBV3-1/TRBV3-2|.|TRBJ1-1
TGTGCCAGCAGCCAAGCGATCATGAACACTGAAGCTTTCTTT
CASSQAIMNTEAFF
>once|TRBV18|TRBD2|TRBJ2-2
TGTGCCAGCTCACCAGTACGCGGGACTAGGGGCACCGGGGAGCTGTTTTTT
CASSPVRGTRGTGELFF
>.|TRBV10-3|TRBD2|TRBJ2-1
TGTGCCATCAGCCTAGAGACTAGCGGGGGTAATAATGAGCAGTTCTTC
CAISLETSGGNNEQFF
>.|TRBV10-3|TRBD1|TRBJ1-1
TGTGCCATCAGTGATGCGGGCAGGGGGGCCACTGAAGCTTTCTTT
CAISDAGRGATEAFF
>.|TRBV6-2/TRBV6-3|TRBD1|TRBJ2-7
TGTGCCAGCAGCCACCGACAGGGAGCGACCTACGAGCAGTACTTC
CASSHRQGATYEQYF
>.|TRBV5-5|.|TRBJ1-5
TGTGCCAGCAGCAAAGGGACGCCGAGCAATCAGCCCCAGCATTTT
CASSKGTPSNQPQHF
>.|TRBV18|.|TRBJ1-3
TGTGCCAGCTCACCAACCGGCCTCTCTGGAAACACCATATATTTT
CASSPTGLSGNTIYF
>.|TRBV5-6|TRBD2|TRBJ2-1
TGTGCCAGCAGCCTCTTGGCGGGAGTTGTTTACAATGAGCAGTTCTTC
CASSLLAGVVYNEQFF
>once|TRBV25-1|.|TRBJ1-1
TGTGCCAGCAGTGAATATCGGGGAACTAAAGCTTTCTTT
CASSEYRGTKAFF
>.|TRBV7-9|TRBD1|TRBJ2-1
TGTGCCAGCAGCTTGCCCCGGGACAGGGACGTAAATGAGCAGTTCTTC
CASSLPRDRDVNEQFF
>.|TRBV19|TRBD2|TRBJ2-5
TGTGCCAGTAGTAGAACTAGCGGGAGGGCCAGGGAGACCCAGTACTTC
CASSRTSGRARETQYF
>.|TRBV5-4|TRBD1|TRBJ1-2
TGTGCCAGCAGCTTGGCCTTGAGTAGGGGGCGCCACTATGGCTACACCTTC
CASSLALSRGRHYGYTF
>.|TRBV30|TRBD1|TRBJ1-6
TGTGCCTGGAGTGTGCGACAGGGGTACAATTCACCCCTCCACTTT
CAWSVRQGYNSPLHF
>.|TRBV5-1|TRBD1|TRBJ2-7
TGCGCCAGCAGCTTGGGGCCGGGACAGGGATCGTACGAGCAGTACTTC
CASSLGPGQGSYEQYF
>.|TRBV5-1|.|TRBJ2-7
TGCGCCAGCAGCTTGGGAGGTCGCGGAATCGTCTACGAGCAGTACTTC
CASSLGGRGIVYEQYF
>.|TRBV19|.|TRBJ1-4
TGTGCCAGTAGCCCCATCGGAGGCGGTAATGAAAAACTGTTTTTT
CASSPIGGGNEKLFF
>.|TRBV5-6|.|TRBJ2-7
TGTGCCAGCAGCCCAGAAGAGCGCAGATCCTACGAGCAGTACTTC
CASSPEERRSYEQYF
>.|TRBV29-1|.|TRBJ2-7
TGCAGCGTTGAGGGGGGATCCCCCTACGAGCAGTACTTC
CSVEGGSPYEQYF
>once|TRBV7-2|TRBD2|TRBJ2-5
TGTGCCAGCAGCCTAGGGACTAGCGAGACCCAGTACTTC
CASSLGTSETQYF
>.|TRBV5-6|.|TRBJ2-7
TGTGCCAGCCGACTTGGGGGCCTCTCCTACGAGCAGTACTTC
CASRLGGLSYEQYF
>.|TRBV28|.|TRBJ2-1
TGTGCCAGCTACGGATGGACAGCCGGCGACAATGAGCAGTTCTTC
CASYGWTAGDNEQFF
>.|TRBV3-1/TRBV3-2|TRBD1|TRBJ2-2
TGTGCCAGCAGCCAAGATCGAGTTGGAGGACAGGTCCGATCTGGGGAGCTGTTTTTT
CASSQDRVGGQVRSGELFF
>.|TRBV1|.|TRBJ2-3
TGCACCAGCAGCCAAGACCCCGCTACTAGGGAGATCACAGATACGCAGTATTTT
CTSSQDPATREITDTQYF
>.|TRBV28|.|TRBJ2-3
TGTGCCAGCAGTTTGAGGAATCGTCCAGATACGCAGTATTTT
CASSLRNRPDTQYF
>.|TRBV18|.|TRBJ2-7
TGTGCCAGCTCACGAGTTCGGGAAAGCTACGAGCAGTACTTC
CASSRVRESYEQYF
>.|TRBV27|.|TRBJ2-1
TGTGCCAGCAGCCGGACTCACGATCCTTACAATGAGCAGTTCTTC
CASSRTHDPYNEQFF
>.|TRBV7-8|TRBD2|TRBJ2-1
TGTGCCAGCAGCTTGGGGACTAGCGGTGATGAGCAGTTCTTC
CASSLGTSGDEQFF
>.|TRBV30|.|TRBJ2-5
TGTGCCTGGAATGTAGGGGGAGAGACCCAGTACTTC
CAWNVGGETQYF
>.|TRBV18|TRBD1|TRBJ2-7
TGTGCCAGCTCACCCGACAGGGGAAATCCCTACGAGCAGTACTTC
CASSPDRGNPYEQYF
>.|TRBV6-2/TRBV6-3|TRBD1|TRBJ2-7
TGTGCCAGCAGCGAGGACGGGACAGGGTTACGTGAGCAGTACTTC
CASSEDGTGLREQYF
>.|TRBV3-1/TRBV3-2|TRBD2|TRBJ2-7
TGTGCCAGCAGCGGGAGACTAGCGGGAGTAGGTCTCGAGCAGTACTTC
CASSGRLAGVGLEQYF
>.|TRBV7-7|.|TRBJ2-7
TGTGCTAGCAGCCTCACAGTACTCCACGAGCAGTACTTC
CASSLTVLHEQYF
>.|TRBV6-1|.|TRBJ2-7
TGTGCCAGCAGTGAACCCGGGGCTCTCTACGAGCAGTACTTC
CASSEPGALYEQYF
>.|TRBV7-3|.|TRBJ2-1
TGTGCCAGCACCCTTGGGTCTGGTGAGCAGTTCTTC
CASTLGSGEQFF
>.|TRBV2|.|TRBJ2-7
TGTGCCAGCAGGGGGGACTCGAACTACGAGCAGTACTTC
CASRGDSNYEQYF
>.|TRBV7-3|TRBD2|TRBJ2-2
TGTGCCAGCAGCTCCCGTCTTAGAGCGGGAGGGGACACCGGGGAGCTGTTTTTT
CASSSRLRAGGDTGELFF
>.|TRBV6-4|.|TRBJ1-2
TGTGCCAGTGACCCTCTCCCGGGACCAACGAAGCCTTATGGCTACACCTTC
CASDPLPGPTKPYGYTF
>.|TRBV5-1|TRBD2|TRBJ2-5
TGCGCCAGCAGCTTGGAGCAAGCGGGAGGGCGAGAGACCCAGTACTTC
CASSLEQAGGRETQYF
>.|TRBV11-2|.|TRBJ2-4
TGTGCCAGCGGTCTTTCCAACATTCAGTACTTC
CASGLSNIQYF
>.|TRBV11-1|TRBD1|TRBJ1-1
TGTGCCAGCAGCCATAACAGACAGGGCATGAACACTGAAGCTTTCTTT
CASSHNRQGMNTEAFF
>.|TRBV30|.|TRBJ2-5
TGTGCCTGGCAAAGGACCTTTGCTGTGGAGACCCAGTACTTC
CAWQRTFAVETQYF
>.|TRBV6-2/TRBV6-3|.|TRBJ1-1
TGTGCCAGCCGCCTCATGAACACTGAAGCTTTCTTT
CASRLMNTEAFF
>.|TRBV3-1/TRBV3-2|TRBD1|TRBJ2-7
TGTGCCAGCAGCCAAGCTTCCTACCTATTGGTCGGGACAGGGTTCGAGCAGTACTTC
CASSQASYLLVGTGFEQYF
>once|TRBV9|TRBD2|TRBJ2-2
TGTGCCAGCAGCGTGGTCGCGGGGGTGCGCACCGGGGAGCTGTTTTTT
CASSVVAGVRTGELFF
>.|TRBV10-3|TRBD2|TRBJ2-1
TGTGCCATCGGGGGACTAGCGAATAGCTCCTACAATGAGCAGTTCTTC
CAIGGLANSSYNEQFF
>.|TRBV28|TRBD1|TRBJ1-1
TGTGCCAGCAGTTTTCTGGACAGGGGGCCCCTCGAAGGTTTCTTT
CASSFLDRGPLEGFF
>.|TRBV5-1|.|TRBJ2-2
TGCGCCAGCAGCTTGGCCTCAGGGCAGATTAACACCGGGGAGCTGTTTTTT
CASSLASGQINTGELFF
>.|TRBV28|.|TRBJ2-1
TGTGCCAGCAAGACGACCTACAATGAGCAGTTCTTC
CASKTTYNEQFF
>.|TRBV28|TRBD2|TRBJ2-3
TGTGCCAGCAGTTTATCCCCGAGGCACCGGGAGGTTTCTGATACGCAGTATTTT
CASSLSPRHREVSDTQYF
>.|TRBV6-5|TRBD1|TRBJ1-1
TGTGCCAGCAGTCCCGGGACAGGGTTTACTGAAGCTTTCTTT
CASSPGTGFTEAFF
>.|TRBV2|.|TRBJ2-1
TGTGCCAGCAGTGAGGAGCGGGCATCCTACAATGAGCAGTTCTTC
CASSEERASYNEQFF
>.|TRBV18|TRBD2|TRBJ2-1
TGTGCCAGCTCGGGGACTAGCGGCTACAATGAGCAGTTCTTC
CASSGTSGYNEQFF
>once|TRBV27|TRBD2|TRBJ2-3
TGTGCCAGCAGTTTCGAGCGGGGGTTCAGGGATACGCAGTATTTT
CASSFERGFRDTQYF
>.|TRBV4-3|TRBD1|TRBJ1-3
TGCGCCAGCAGCCAAGTCCCGGGACAGGGACGAGGGAACGCCATGTATTTT
CASSQVPGQGRGNAMYF
>.|TRBV7-9|.|TRBJ1-4
TGTGCCAGCAGCCGAGGGGATGAAAAACTGTTTTTT
CASSRGDEKLFF
>.|TRBV5-1|TRBD2|TRBJ2-1
TGCGCCAGCAGCTTGGGGACTAGTTCTGGTGAGCAGTTCTTC
CASSLGTSSGEQFF
>.|TRBV5-8|TRBD1|TRBJ1-4
TGTGCCAGCAGCTTGTGGCGGACAGGATCCCTTCGAATTAATGAAAAACTGTTTTTT
CASSLWRTGSLRINEKLFF